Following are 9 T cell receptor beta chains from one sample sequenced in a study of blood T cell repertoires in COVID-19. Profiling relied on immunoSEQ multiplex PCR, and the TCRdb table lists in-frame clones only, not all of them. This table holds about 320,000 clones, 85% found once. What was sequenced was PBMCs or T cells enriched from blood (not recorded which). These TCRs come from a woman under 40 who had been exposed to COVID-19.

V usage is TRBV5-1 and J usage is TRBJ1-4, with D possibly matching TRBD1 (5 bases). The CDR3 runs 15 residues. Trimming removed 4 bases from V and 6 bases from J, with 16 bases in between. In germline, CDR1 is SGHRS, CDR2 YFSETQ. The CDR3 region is CASSRSDTRHEKLFF. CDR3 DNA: TGCGCCAGCAGCCGATCGGACACACGGCATGAAAAACTGTTTTTT.

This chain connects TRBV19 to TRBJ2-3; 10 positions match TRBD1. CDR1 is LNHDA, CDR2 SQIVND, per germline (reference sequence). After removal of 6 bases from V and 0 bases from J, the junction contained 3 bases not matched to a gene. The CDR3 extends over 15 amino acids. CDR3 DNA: TGTGCCAGTAGGACAGGGGGCCCAAGCACAGATACGCAGTATTTT. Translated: CASRTGGPSTDTQYF.

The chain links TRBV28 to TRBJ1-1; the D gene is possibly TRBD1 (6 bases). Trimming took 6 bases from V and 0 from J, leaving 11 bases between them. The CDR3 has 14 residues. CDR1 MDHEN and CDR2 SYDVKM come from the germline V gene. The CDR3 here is CASRKGEMNTEAFF. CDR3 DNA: TGTGCCAGCAGGAAGGGGGAAATGAACACTGAAGCTTTCTTT.

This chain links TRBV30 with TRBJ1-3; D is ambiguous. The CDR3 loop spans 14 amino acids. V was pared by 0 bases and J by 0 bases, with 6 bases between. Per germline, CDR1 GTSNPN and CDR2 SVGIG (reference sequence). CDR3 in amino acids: CAWSVSLSGNTIYF. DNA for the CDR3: TGTGCCTGGAGTGTGTCACTCTCTGGAAACACCATATATTTT.

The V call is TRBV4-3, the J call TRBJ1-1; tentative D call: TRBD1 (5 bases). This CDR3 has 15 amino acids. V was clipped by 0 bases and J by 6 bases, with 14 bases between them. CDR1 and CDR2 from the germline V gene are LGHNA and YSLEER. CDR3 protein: CASSQDFQGGAEAFF. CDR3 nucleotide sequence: TGCGCCAGCAGCCAAGATTTCCAGGGAGGGGCTGAAGCTTTCTTT.

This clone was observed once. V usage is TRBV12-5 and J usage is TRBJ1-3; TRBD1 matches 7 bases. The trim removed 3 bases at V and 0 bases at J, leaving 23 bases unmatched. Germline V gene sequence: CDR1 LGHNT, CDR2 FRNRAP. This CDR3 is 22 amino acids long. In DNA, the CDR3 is TGTGCTAGTGGTTTTGATTTGGAGTCCCGGGACAGTACAGGCCTCTCTGGAAACACCATATATTTT. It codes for CASGFDLESRDSTGLSGNTIYF.

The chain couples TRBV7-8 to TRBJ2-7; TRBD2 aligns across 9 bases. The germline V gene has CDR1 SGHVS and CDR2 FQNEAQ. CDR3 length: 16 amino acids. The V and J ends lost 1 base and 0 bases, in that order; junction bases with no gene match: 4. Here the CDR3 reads CASSLVGGGDSYEQYF. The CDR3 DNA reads TGTGCCAGCAGCTTAGTCGGCGGGGGGGACTCCTACGAGCAGTACTTC.

CDR3 nucleotides: TGTGCCAGCAGTTACTCAATAGCGGGAGTGGCCGGGGAGCTGTTTTTT. It codes for CASSYSIAGVAGELFF. The chain couples TRBV6-5 to TRBJ2-2; 9 nucleotides agree with TRBD2. CDR1 and CDR2 (germline): MNHEY, SVGAGI. The V segment lost 0 bases and the J segment 6 bases; nucleotides outside the gene matches: 5. The CDR3 loop spans 16 amino acids.

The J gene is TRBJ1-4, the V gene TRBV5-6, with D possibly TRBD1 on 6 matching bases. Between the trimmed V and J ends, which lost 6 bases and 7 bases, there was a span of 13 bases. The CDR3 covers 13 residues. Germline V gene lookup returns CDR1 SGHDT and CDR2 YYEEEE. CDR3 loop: CASKPQGSEKLFF. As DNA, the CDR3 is TGTGCCAGCAAACCCCAGGGGTCTGAAAAACTGTTTTTT.